These 29 T cell receptor beta chains were all obtained from the same sample, sequenced in a study of shared clonotypes between healthy human individuals. The protocol was immunoSEQ multiplex PCR, while the TCRdb copy is restricted to in-frame clones and leaves out a portion. This table holds approximately 100,000 clones, 68% found once. The sample consisted of memory CD8+ T cells sorted from blood. The subset was: CD45RO+ cells pooled with CCR7-negative TemRA cells. The receptor source for this set is a young woman in good health.

The rearrangement joins TRBV4-2 to TRBJ2-1; weak D call: TRBD2 (5 bases). The CDR3 has 14 residues. Trimming cost V 5 bases and J 8 bases, with 16 bases left between them. Germline CDR1 reads LGHNA; CDR2 reads YNFKEQ. The CDR3 bases are TGTGCCAGCAGCGGTCGGTCCCGGCGGGATGAGCAGTTCTTC. Its protein is CASSGRSRRDEQFF.

The rearrangement uses TRBV7-8 and TRBJ2-5; D is unresolved. The closer fit of TRBJ2-7 to the DNA end suggests the J call may be wrong. The CDR3 spans 13 residues. CDR1 SGHVS and CDR2 FQNEAQ come from the germline V gene. The CDR3 DNA reads as TGTGCCAGCAGCTTAGTTGGTTTAGACGAGCAGTACTTC. This sequence encodes CASSLVGLDEQYF.

The CDR3 sequence: CASLRDGRYNEQFF. The CDR3 region has the DNA TGTGCCAGTCTTCGGGACGGAAGATACAATGAGCAGTTCTTC. The genes are TRBV28 and TRBJ2-1; D may match TRBD1 or TRBD2 (5 bases each). This CDR3 region has 14 residues. Germline V gives CDR1 MDHEN, CDR2 SYDVKM. Trimming pared 9 bases from V and 4 bases from J, leaving 16 bases between.

The chain combines TRBV4-2 with TRBJ2-6; weak D call: TRBD1 (5 bases). The CDR3 spans 15 residues. Germline values: CDR1 LGHNA, CDR2 YNFKEQ. The V gene lost 4 bases and the J gene lost 4 bases, with 11 bases spanning the gap. CDR3 nucleotides: TGTGCCAGCAGCCCCACAGGTTTCGGGGCCAACGTCCTGACTTTC. It translates to CASSPTGFGANVLTF.

This chain uses TRBV5-1 with TRBJ2-2; 9 bases match TRBD2. The CDR3 covers 15 residues. With V trimmed by 2 bases and J by 3 bases, 2 bases remained unmatched. CDR1 SGHRS and CDR2 YFSETQ come from the germline V gene. This chain's CDR3 is CASSFSGRDTGELFF. DNA for the CDR3: TGCGCCAGCAGCTTTAGCGGGAGAGACACCGGGGAGCTGTTTTTT. Combining the CDR3 with reference TRBV5-1 and TRBJ2-2 gives the whole variable domain KAGVTQTPRYLIKTRGQQVTLSCSPISGHRSVSWYQQTPGQGLQFLFEYFSETQRNKGNFPGRFSGRQFSNSRSEMNVSTLELGDSALYLCASSFSGRDTGELFFGEGSRLTVL.

As for this clone: The same CDR3 arises from other DNA sequences in this sample as well. The chain has TRBV9 and TRBJ2-7; 8 nucleotides agree with TRBD1. The CDR3 length is 14 residues. Germline V gene lookup returns CDR1 SGDLS and CDR2 YYNGEE. V lost 3 bases, J lost 5 bases, and 7 bases stayed unmatched. CDR3 region: CASSADRGGDEQYF. The CDR3 DNA reads TGTGCCAGCAGCGCCGACAGGGGCGGGGACGAGCAGTACTTC.

This sequence joins TRBV25-1 and TRBJ2-5; no clear D. The DNA end is a closer match to TRBJ2-7, so the J assignment may be wrong. The CDR3 is made up of 12 amino acids. From germline, CDR1 is MGHDK and CDR2 SYGVNS. CDR3 sequence reads: CASSVEQNEQYF. In DNA, the CDR3 is TGTGCCAGCAGTGTTGAGCAGAACGAGCAGTACTTC.

The chain joins TRBV5-4 to TRBJ2-7; 12 bases are shared with TRBD2. This CDR3 has 16 residues. Germline V lookup: CDR1 SGHNT, CDR2 YYREEE (reference sequence). The J segment lost 4 bases and the V segment lost 4 bases, leaving 9 bases of the junction unmatched. The CDR3 coding sequence is TGTGCCAGCAGCCCGAGGTCCGGGACTAGCGGGTACGAGCAGTACTTC. As protein: CASSPRSGTSGYEQYF.

This clone occurred a few times. The chain employs TRBV5-1 and TRBJ1-3; a weak D match, TRBD1 (5 bases). With 4 bases removed from V and 2 bases from J, the gap between germline ends came to 13 bases. The germline CDR1 and CDR2 sequences are SGHRS and YFSETQ. This CDR3 has 15 residues. Here the CDR3 reads CASSPGGGAGNTIYF. For the CDR3, the DNA is TGCGCCAGCAGCCCTGGTGGGGGGGCTGGAAACACCATATATTTT. The full variable domain, completed using reference TRBV5-1 and TRBJ1-3, is KAGVTQTPRYLIKTRGQQVTLSCSPISGHRSVSWYQQTPGQGLQFLFEYFSETQRNKGNFPGRFSGRQFSNSRSEMNVSTLELGDSALYLCASSPGGGAGNTIYFGEGSWLTVV.

V and J are TRBV2 and TRBJ1-5; 7 bases line up with TRBD1. The CDR3 extends over 14 amino acids. Germline CDR1 reads SNHLY; CDR2 reads FYNNEI. Trimming at V came to 6 bases and at J to 2 bases, leaving 4 bases not matched to a gene. The CDR3 loop reads CASRGGQGNQPQHF. The CDR3, as DNA: TGTGCCAGCAGGGGCGGACAGGGCAATCAGCCCCAGCATTTT.

The J gene is TRBJ2-3, the V gene TRBV6-1; 10 positions match TRBD1. Trimming removed 3 bases from V and 1 base from J; junction bases left unmatched: 1. The CDR3 contains 15 residues. The germline V gene has CDR1 MNHNS and CDR2 SASEGT. CDR3 residues: CASSDGTGGTDTQYF. The DNA for the CDR3 is TGTGCCAGCAGTGACGGGACAGGGGGCACAGATACGCAGTATTTT.

CDR3 protein: CASSLWSNYGYTF. For the CDR3, the DNA is TGTGCCAGCAGCTTGTGGTCTAACTATGGCTACACCTTC. The V gene is TRBV5-5, the J gene TRBJ1-2, with no clear D. V was pared by 1 base and J by 0 bases, with 4 bases between. Germline V gene data show CDR1 as SGHKS and CDR2 as YYEKEE (reference sequence). This CDR3 contains 13 residues. Drawing the rest from reference TRBV5-5 and TRBJ1-2, the complete variable domain is DAGVTQSPTHLIKTRGQQVTLRCSPISGHKSVSWYQQVLGQGPQFIFQYYEKEERGRGNFPDRFSARQFPNYSSELNVNALLLGDSALYLCASSLWSNYGYTFGSGTRLTVV.

This clone was counted only a few times. The genes are TRBV9 and TRBJ2-1; D is undetermined. The CDR3 consists of 15 residues. CDR1 is SGDLS and CDR2 is YYNGEE in the germline V gene. Trimming shortened V by 2 bases and J by 7 bases, and 16 bases separated the two germline ends. CDR3 in DNA: TGTGCCAGCAGCGTCTCACCGTCACTTGGTAATGAGCAGTTCTTC. Translating it yields CASSVSPSLGNEQFF.

This clone came up many times. The chain links TRBV11-3 to TRBJ2-2; unclear D gene. CDR1 is SGHNT and CDR2 is YENEEA in the germline V gene. This CDR3 contains 14 residues. The V gene lost 2 bases and the J gene lost 4 bases, with 8 bases spanning the gap. For the CDR3, the DNA is TGTGCCAGCAGCTTAACCCCCCTCACCGGGGAGCTGTTTTTT. Residues: CASSLTPLTGELFF.

The genes are TRBV6-1 and TRBJ1-1; D is unresolved. The CDR3 totals 12 residues. The germline V gene encodes CDR1 MNHNS and CDR2 SASEGT. Trimming took 2 bases from V and 10 from J, leaving 11 bases between them. The CDR3 protein is CASSEKPRLAFF. For the CDR3, the DNA is TGTGCCAGCAGTGAAAAACCCAGGTTAGCTTTCTTT.

The chain employs TRBV11-2 and TRBJ2-4; D is ambiguous. Germline assignment: CDR1 SGHAT and CDR2 FQNNGV. Trimming removed 5 bases from V and 0 bases from J, with 23 bases in between. This CDR3 is built from 19 residues. The CDR3, as DNA: TGTGCCAGCAGCGTCTCACCTTTCAAAGCGCGCCTAGCCAAAAACATTCAGTACTTC. It specifies CASSVSPFKARLAKNIQYF.

This clone appeared once. The rearrangement uses TRBV4-1 and TRBJ2-7, with 7 bases matching TRBD2. The V gene's germline CDR1 is MGHRA and CDR2 YSYEKL. J lost 2 bases, V lost 4 bases, and 8 bases had no gene match. The CDR3 contains 15 residues. Written as DNA, the CDR3 is TGCGCCAGCAGCCGACGGCTAGCGGAGGCCTACGAGCAGTACTTC. Protein sequence: CASSRRLAEAYEQYF.

The CDR3 reads CASSPGLAGVPGELFF. As DNA, the CDR3 is TGCGCCAGCAGCCCTGGACTAGCGGGAGTACCCGGGGAGCTGTTTTTT. This chain links TRBV5-1 with TRBJ2-2, with TRBD2 identical over 13 bases. The CDR3 loop spans 16 amino acids. The germline CDR1 and CDR2 sequences are SGHRS and YFSETQ. V dropped 4 bases and J dropped 6; count of bases not matched to a gene: 6.

V gene TRBV5-1 combines with J gene TRBJ2-3; 13 bases fit TRBD2. The CDR3 is 19 amino acids. Germline CDR1 SGHRS, CDR2 YFSETQ. The ends lost 2 bases at V and 0 bases at J; junction bases unmatched: 9. Here the CDR3 DNA reads TGCGCCAGCAGCTTACCAGTGACTAGCGGGAGGACTAGCACAGATACGCAGTATTTT. The encoded protein is CASSLPVTSGRTSTDTQYF.

The gene calls are TRBV19 and TRBJ2-7; the D gene is possibly TRBD1 (6 bases). The CDR3 has 14 residues. V lost 5 bases and J lost 7, with 18 bases in between. Germline V CDR1 and CDR2: LNHDA, SQIVND (reference sequence). CDR3 sequence (DNA): TGTGCCAGTAGTCTCACAGGGTACTACGAAGAGCAGTACTTC. Translation: CASSLTGYYEEQYF. The full variable domain, with the rest looked up from reference TRBV19 and TRBJ2-7, is DGGITQSPKYLFRKEGQNVTLSCEQNLNHDAMYWYRQDPGQGLRLIYYSQIVNDFQKGDIAEGYSVSREKKESFPLTVTSAQKNPTAFYLCASSLTGYYEEQYFGPGTRLTVT.

The CDR3 reads CASRPTTGGARFF. DNA for the CDR3: TGTGCCAGCAGGCCCACTACAGGGGGCGCTCGGTTCTTC. This chain connects TRBV2 to TRBJ2-1; 9 nucleotides align to TRBD1. CDR3 size: 13 residues. CDR1 is SNHLY, CDR2 FYNNEI, per germline. With 6 bases clipped from V and 15 bases from J, the junction kept 12 bases outside the gene matches.

This clone has at least ten counts. V is TRBV14 and J is TRBJ2-7, with 9 bases lining up with TRBD2. This CDR3 is 18 amino acids long. Unmatched junction bases numbered 16, after V lost 1 base and J lost 6 bases. Germline V CDR1 and CDR2: SGHDN, FVKESK. CDR3 region: CASSQGVRLADPVIEQYF. The CDR3 nucleotides are TGTGCCAGCAGCCAAGGGGTAAGACTAGCGGACCCCGTAATCGAGCAGTACTTC.

The gene calls are TRBV4-2 and TRBJ1-1; D possibly corresponds to TRBD1 (6 bases). The CDR3 consists of 14 residues. Germline loops: CDR1 LGHNA, CDR2 YNFKEQ. Trimming pared 0 bases from V and 5 bases from J, leaving 10 bases between. For the CDR3, the DNA is TGTGCCAGCAGCCAAGATTGGGGGGCAACTGAAGCTTTCTTT. Residues: CASSQDWGATEAFF.

The CDR3 nucleotides read TGTGCCAGCAGCTTAGGGACAGGCTACAATGAGCAGTTCTTC. As protein: CASSLGTGYNEQFF. The chain employs TRBV7-9 and TRBJ2-1; 7 positions match TRBD1. V lost 1 base to trimming and J lost 3 bases; unmatched junction nucleotides: 0. CDR3 size: 14 residues. CDR1 is SEHNR and CDR2 is FQNEAQ in the germline V gene (reference sequence). The entire variable domain, with the rest obtained from reference TRBV7-9 and TRBJ2-1, is as follows: DTGVSQNPRHKITKRGQNVTFRCDPISEHNRLYWYRQTLGQGPEFLTYFQNEAQLEKSRLLSDRFSAERPKGSFSTLEIQRTEQGDSAMYLCASSLGTGYNEQFFGPGTRLTVL.

The V and J genes are TRBV29-1 and TRBJ1-2; D not certain. This CDR3 is built from 15 residues. Trimming took off 3 bases at V and 4 bases at J, with 18 bases between the two ends. The germline V gene has CDR1 SQVTM and CDR2 ANQGSEA. The CDR3 loop reads CSVDSEGFSLYGYTF. In DNA form, the CDR3 reads TGCAGCGTTGATTCCGAGGGATTCTCCCTCTATGGCTACACCTTC.

The J gene is TRBJ2-2, the V gene TRBV1. TRBV1 is a pseudogene. This CDR3 contains 16 residues. In nucleotides, the CDR3 is TGCACCAGCAGCCAAGATGAATCAGAGAACACCGAGGAGCTGTTTTTT. This codes for CTSSQDESENTEELFF.

The rearrangement links TRBV19 to TRBJ2-1, with D perhaps TRBD1 (6 bases). Per the germline V gene, CDR1 is LNHDA and CDR2 is SQIVND (reference sequence). The V gene lost 7 bases and the J gene lost 0 bases, with 10 bases spanning the gap. The CDR3 totals 14 residues. As DNA, the CDR3 is TGTGCCAGTACCGACAGGAGCTCCTACAATGAGCAGTTCTTC. It encodes CASTDRSSYNEQFF.

This clone occurred a few times. The chain is built from TRBV15 and TRBJ2-6, with D possibly being TRBD1 (5 bases). Germline CDR1 and CDR2: LNHNV and YYDKDF (reference sequence). The CDR3 is 16 amino acids. Trimming took off 0 bases at V and 1 base at J, with 7 bases between the two ends. The chain's CDR3 is CATSRDAGSGANVLTF. CDR3 nucleotides: TGTGCCACCAGCAGAGATGCAGGGTCTGGGGCCAACGTCCTGACTTTC.

The chain combines TRBV2 with TRBJ2-7; perhaps TRBD2 as D (6 bases). Germline V gives CDR1 SNHLY, CDR2 FYNNEI. There are 13 residues in the CDR3. Written as DNA, the CDR3 is TGTGTCACCCGCGGGGAGGAACCTTACGAGCAGTACTTC. Its protein product is CVTRGEEPYEQYF.